The clone carrying this T cell receptor beta chain was seen just once. This entry is derived from a study of control samples from healthy donors and cancer patients. Germline V CDR1 and CDR2: LNHDA, SQIVND (reference sequence). The CDR3 is made up of 15 amino acids. The V gene end was trimmed by 5 bases and the J gene end by 4 bases; junction bases not matched to a gene: 8. Assay: immunoSEQ multiplex PCR; the TCRdb copy retains only in-frame clones and omits some. The table records some 120,000 clones, around 87% of them present only once. This sequence originates from a man aged 55 to 70 in good health. V is TRBV19 and J is TRBJ2-1, with TRBD1 matching 7 bases. What was sequenced was blood. This CDR3 is CASSGRGPTYNEQFF. CDR3 in DNA: TGTGCCAGTAGTGGTAGGGGGCCGACTTACAATGAGCAGTTCTTC.